This TCR beta chain comes out of a study of blood T cell repertoires in COVID-19. CDR1 and CDR2 (germline): SGHRS, YFSETQ. This CDR3 comprises 15 residues. V was trimmed by 4 bases and J by 6 bases, leaving 17 bases between them. Repertoires were generated with immunoSEQ multiplex PCR, while TCRdb's copy carries only in-frame clones and drops some. The table shows more than 450,000 clones, with about 90% occurring only once. The sequencing input was PBMCs or T cells enriched from blood (not recorded which). The receptor was isolated from a woman aged 18-29 years who had recovered from COVID-19. The rearrangement links TRBV5-1 to TRBJ1-5; perhaps TRBD1 as D (5 bases). CDR3: CASSPGEGRGQPQHF. In DNA, the CDR3 is TGCGCCAGCAGCCCGGGGGAGGGACGCGGTCAGCCCCAGCATTTT.